The next 15 T cell receptor beta chains were all read from a single sample in a study of long-term antiretroviral therapy in people with HIV. The assay used was immunoSEQ (version v3.0), run at survey level. The method was immunoSEQ multiplex PCR; TCRdb's version includes in-frame clones alone and lacks a portion of them. The sample yields about 22,000 clones, 70% to 90% seen once. The starting material was unsorted PBMCs, obtained 0.6 years after starting antiretroviral therapy. The receptor set was obtained from a man in his sixties with HIV.

This clone turned up a few times. The rearrangement links TRBV6-5 to TRBJ2-7; 13 bases agree with TRBD2. The junction had 2 bases not matched to a gene; V was cut back by 0 bases and J by 6 bases. Looked up from germline, CDR1 is MNHEY and CDR2 is SVGAGI. This CDR3 is 15 amino acids long. CDR3 residues: CASSYSTSGRSEQYF. The CDR3 region has the DNA TGTGCCAGCAGTTACTCGACTAGCGGGAGGAGCGAGCAGTACTTC.

V usage is TRBV19 and J usage is TRBJ2-3; TRBD1 agrees at 10 bases. Germline CDR1 reads LNHDA; CDR2 reads SQIVND (reference sequence). CDR3 length: 14 residues. Trimming at V came to 6 bases and at J to 6 bases, leaving 6 bases not matched to a gene. The chain's CDR3 is CASRTRDRGDTQYF. CDR3 in DNA: TGTGCCAGTAGGACCCGGGACAGGGGCGATACGCAGTATTTT.

This chain joins TRBV5-6 and TRBJ2-3; no reliable D call. Germline V gene sequence: CDR1 SGHDT, CDR2 YYEEEE. This CDR3 is 14 amino acids long. Trimming pared 7 bases from V and 0 bases from J, leaving 12 bases between. The CDR3: CASRLDASTDTQYF. The CDR3 DNA sequence: TGTGCCAGCCGGCTAGATGCTAGCACAGATACGCAGTATTTT.

The V gene is TRBV5-4, the J gene TRBJ2-7, with D maybe TRBD1 (5 bases). The CDR3 totals 16 residues. V was clipped by 3 bases and J by 2 bases, with 18 bases between them. Germline loops: CDR1 SGHNT, CDR2 YYREEE (reference sequence). CDR3 protein: CASSSGPDTATYEQYF. CDR3 DNA sequence: TGTGCCAGCAGCTCCGGCCCGGACACTGCCACCTACGAGCAGTACTTC.

The chain combines TRBV18 with TRBJ2-7; D gene ambiguous. The CDR3 sequence is 13 residues long. Germline lookup yields CDR1 KGHSH and CDR2 LQKENI. V lost 1 base, J lost 3 bases, and 7 bases lay in between. The CDR3, as DNA: TGTGCCAGCTCACCACGCGGAAACTACGAGCAGTACTTC. It translates to CASSPRGNYEQYF.

The chain carries TRBV10-3 and TRBJ1-2; D perhaps matches TRBD1 (6 bases). V was trimmed by 0 bases and J by 2 bases, leaving 13 bases between them. Germline V lookup: CDR1 ENHRY, CDR2 SYGVKD. This CDR3 has 16 residues. CDR3 protein: CAISESWGLQNYGYTF. In DNA form, the CDR3 reads TGTGCCATCAGTGAGTCATGGGGGCTCCAAAACTATGGCTACACCTTC.

The rearrangement joins TRBV14 to TRBJ2-5, with 13 bases matching TRBD2. The germline V gene has CDR1 SGHDN and CDR2 FVKESK. With 2 bases clipped from V and 11 bases from J, the junction kept 8 bases outside the gene matches. This CDR3 has 15 residues. CDR3 residues: CASSQPGLAGFEQYF. The CDR3 DNA is TGTGCCAGCAGCCAACCGGGACTAGCGGGGTTTGAGCAGTACTTC.

The rearrangement joins TRBV13 to TRBJ2-2; 9 positions agree with TRBD1. The CDR3 extends over 17 amino acids. Germline V gene sequence: CDR1 PRHDT, CDR2 FYEKMQ (reference sequence). Trimming at V came to 0 bases and at J to 6 bases, leaving 8 bases not matched to a gene. CDR3: CASSLGMGQGYPGELFF. CDR3 coding DNA: TGTGCCAGCAGCTTAGGTATGGGACAGGGCTATCCCGGGGAGCTGTTTTTT.

In its sample, this clone was seen once. V usage is TRBV9 and J usage is TRBJ2-7, with TRBD2 identical over 7 bases. This CDR3 contains 15 residues. Germline loops: CDR1 SGDLS, CDR2 YYNGEE. The junction had 7 bases not matched to a gene; V was cut back by 0 bases and J by 4 bases. The CDR3 loop is CASSVETSAWYEQYF. The CDR3 nucleotides read TGTGCCAGCAGCGTAGAAACTAGCGCATGGTACGAGCAGTACTTC.

The chain is built from TRBV7-9 and TRBJ1-1, with 11 bases fitting TRBD1. V dropped 1 base and J dropped 0; count of bases not matched to a gene: 4. The CDR3 is 17 amino acids. The germline CDR1 and CDR2 sequences are SEHNR and FQNEAQ (reference sequence). This CDR3 reads CASSLGTGGRLNTEAFF. The CDR3 DNA sequence: TGTGCCAGCAGCTTAGGGACAGGGGGCAGATTGAACACTGAAGCTTTCTTT.

J is TRBJ2-7 and V is TRBV19; D possibly matches TRBD1 or TRBD2 (6 bases each). This CDR3 is built from 14 residues. The ends were cut back, 6 bases at V and 6 bases at J, with 18 bases in the middle. In germline, CDR1 is LNHDA, CDR2 SQIVND (reference sequence). CDR3: CASSQGGGGSEQYF. The CDR3, as DNA: TGTGCCAGTAGCCAAGGGGGAGGAGGTTCCGAGCAGTACTTC.

The chain has TRBV5-8 and TRBJ2-3; no clear D gene. The length of the CDR3 is 15 residues. V shed 6 bases and J shed 0 bases, with 14 bases lying between them. In germline, CDR1 is SGHTS, CDR2 YDEGEE. The DNA of the CDR3 is TGTGCCAGCACCCTATCCGGGTATAGCACAGATACGCAGTATTTT. This gives the protein CASTLSGYSTDTQYF.

V gene TRBV5-6 combines with J gene TRBJ1-1; the match to TRBD1 covers 10 bases. V lost 2 bases and J lost 8; bases outside the gene matches: 6. Per germline, CDR1 SGHDT and CDR2 YYEEEE. The CDR3 has 14 amino acids. In nucleotides, the CDR3 is TGTGCCAGCAGCTTCCGGGACAGGGGCCCCGAAGCTTTCTTT. Its translation is CASSFRDRGPEAFF.

The chain combines TRBV7-2 with TRBJ1-1; D is ambiguous. Trimming removed 1 base at V and 4 bases at J, with 10 bases between. This CDR3 spans 14 amino acids. Germline values: CDR1 SGHTA, CDR2 FQGNSA. The CDR3 loop reads CASSLVGQATEAFF. In DNA form, the CDR3 reads TGTGCCAGCAGCTTAGTTGGGCAGGCCACTGAAGCTTTCTTT.

The V and J genes are TRBV5-6 and TRBJ2-7; D is unresolved. CDR1 and CDR2 (germline): SGHDT, YYEEEE. The V gene lost 0 bases and the J gene lost 5 bases, with 12 bases spanning the gap. This CDR3 is 14 amino acids long. CDR3 bases: TGTGCCAGCAGCTTGGCGGATTGGTCCGACGAGCAGTACTTC. It translates to CASSLADWSDEQYF.